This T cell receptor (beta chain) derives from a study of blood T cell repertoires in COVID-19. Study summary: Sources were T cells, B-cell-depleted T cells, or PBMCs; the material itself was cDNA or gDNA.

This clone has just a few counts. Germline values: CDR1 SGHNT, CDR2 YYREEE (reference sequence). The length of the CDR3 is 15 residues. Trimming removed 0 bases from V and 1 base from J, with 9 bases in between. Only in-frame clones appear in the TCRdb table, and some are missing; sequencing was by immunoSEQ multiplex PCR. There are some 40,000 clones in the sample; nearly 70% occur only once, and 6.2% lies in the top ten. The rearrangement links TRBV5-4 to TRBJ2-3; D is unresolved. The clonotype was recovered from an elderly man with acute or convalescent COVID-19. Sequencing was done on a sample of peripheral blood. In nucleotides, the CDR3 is TGTGCCAGCAGCTTGGGCGGCGGCCGCACAGATACGCAGTATTTT. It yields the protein CASSLGGGRTDTQYF.